Below are 11 T cell receptor beta chains sequenced from a single sample in a study of blood T cell repertoires in COVID-19 (dated by TCRdb to the early 2020s). Preparation of the library involved the immunoSEQ multiplex PCR assay. Entries here come from immuneACCESS through TCRdb and include only in-frame sequences with V and J called. Some clones fail to appear in such tables; in the studies checked, an unresolved V gene covers under half of the shortfall, and the cause of the remainder is unknown. This sample comprises about 98,000 clones, around 82% of them detected only once. The top ten hold about a tenth of the sample. Sequences were obtained from peripheral blood. These receptors were collected from a man aged 70-80 years with active or convalescent COVID-19.

The rearrangement joins TRBV18 to TRBJ2-5; possibly TRBD1 for D (5 bases). Germline V gene sequence: CDR1 KGHSH, CDR2 LQKENI. The CDR3 totals 13 residues. The V end was cut by 4 bases, the J end by 2 bases, with 8 bases between. The CDR3 region has the DNA TGTGCCAGCTCACAGACAGTTCAAGAGACCCAGTACTTC. Translated: CASSQTVQETQYF.

The chain has TRBV28 and TRBJ2-1; D is unclear. The CDR3 runs to 12 residues. The germline CDR1 and CDR2 sequences are MDHEN and SYDVKM. V was pared by 1 base and J by 4 bases, with 2 bases between. The CDR3 DNA reads as TGTGCCAGCAGTTTATCGTACAATGAGCAGTTCTTC. This sequence encodes CASSLSYNEQFF.

V is TRBV18 and J is TRBJ1-1; 11 nucleotides match TRBD1. The CDR3 is 15 amino acids. V shed 8 bases, J shed 5 bases, and the junction held 10 bases outside the gene matches. In germline, CDR1 is KGHSH, CDR2 LQKENI. In DNA form, the CDR3 reads TGTGCCAGCACATCGGACAGGGGGCGAGGGACTGAAGCTTTCTTT. Translated: CASTSDRGRGTEAFF.

J is TRBJ2-7 and V is TRBV7-3; 9 bases map to TRBD2. The germline V gene has CDR1 SGHTA and CDR2 FQGTGA. Germline trimming cut 6 bases from V and 2 bases from J; bases unmatched to any gene: 14. This CDR3 has 17 amino acids. CDR3 nucleotide sequence: TGTGCCAGCAGGCCCCCCCCCGGGCGGGGGGGGACCTACGAGCAGTACTTC. This sequence encodes CASRPPPGRGGTYEQYF.

The chain has TRBV30 and TRBJ1-2; D may be TRBD1 (6 bases). CDR3 length: 15 amino acids. V lost 4 bases and J 5 bases, leaving 20 bases between the germline ends. CDR1 GTSNPN and CDR2 SVGIG come from the germline V gene (reference sequence). CDR3 in DNA: TGTGCCTGGATACCCCGGGGCAGGGGCCTGTATGGCTACACCTTC. Translation: CAWIPRGRGLYGYTF.

The chain carries TRBV5-6 and TRBJ2-3; D not certain. CDR1 is SGHDT, CDR2 YYEEEE, per germline. This CDR3 is built from 13 residues. Trimming cost V 4 bases and J 6 bases, with 12 bases left between them. CDR3: CASSGPVSDTQYF. DNA for the CDR3: TGTGCCAGCAGCGGCCCCGTTAGCGATACGCAGTATTTT. The whole variable domain, remainder taken from reference TRBV5-6 and TRBJ2-3, is DAGVTQSPTHLIKTRGQQVTLRCSPKSGHDTVSWYQQALGQGPQFIFQYYEEEERQRGNFPDRFSGHQFPNYSSELNVNALLLGDSALYLCASSGPVSDTQYFGPGTRLTVL.

This clone was observed once. The gene calls are TRBV6-5 and TRBJ1-1, with a possible D match to TRBD1 (5 bases). Germline CDR1 reads MNHEY; CDR2 reads SVGAGI. This CDR3 has 14 amino acids. Trimming left V 2 bases short and J 7 bases short, with 14 bases between. This CDR3 reads CASSYRDRGNEAFF. The CDR3 nucleotides read TGTGCCAGCAGTTACAGGGACCGGGGGAATGAAGCTTTCTTT.

V usage is TRBV6-5 and J usage is TRBJ2-2; 9 positions agree with TRBD2. The CDR3 contains 15 residues. Germline CDR1 reads MNHEY; CDR2 reads SVGAGI. Trimming at V came to 8 bases and at J to 6 bases, leaving 10 bases not matched to a gene. The CDR3 coding sequence is TGTGCCAGCCCCGCTAGTAGCGGGGGTTCCGGGGAGCTGTTTTTT. It yields the protein CASPASSGGSGELFF.

The V gene is TRBV14, the J gene TRBJ1-2, with unresolved D. This CDR3 has 14 amino acids. In germline, CDR1 is SGHDN, CDR2 FVKESK. Trimming shortened V by 0 bases and J by 2 bases, and 7 bases separated the two germline ends. CDR3 DNA sequence: TGTGCCAGCAGCCAAGAGCAGATGAACTATGGCTACACCTTC. It encodes CASSQEQMNYGYTF.

In regard to this clone: Other DNA sequences in this sample translate to the same CDR3. The chain's CDR3 is CASSIAGNYGYTF. The CDR3 nucleotides are TGTGCCAGTAGTATTGCGGGGAACTATGGCTACACCTTC. V and J are TRBV19 and TRBJ1-2, with D unclear. CDR3 size: 13 residues. Trimming pared 3 bases from V and 2 bases from J, leaving 7 bases between. Germline V gene sequence: CDR1 LNHDA, CDR2 SQIVND (reference sequence).

This clone has only a few counts. This chain joins TRBV4-1 and TRBJ1-1; D not resolved. In germline, CDR1 is MGHRA, CDR2 YSYEKL. CDR3 length equals 14 residues. V was pared by 1 base and J by 1 base, with 7 bases between. The chain's CDR3 is CASSQVLANTEAFF. For the CDR3, the DNA is TGCGCCAGCAGCCAAGTTCTAGCGAACACTGAAGCTTTCTTT.